This TCR beta chain derives from a study of T cell responses to AZD1222 COVID-19 vaccine. Broader study findings: The number of AZD1222 recipients seropositive at baseline was only six. Repertoire sampling was restricted to post-peak T cell response timepoints.

The repertoire was sequenced with immunoSEQ multiplex PCR; TCRdb's copy has only in-frame clones and lacks some. The top ten hold 6% to 9% of the sample, which has some 120,000 clones, 90% seen once. The CDR3 covers 13 residues. Trimming took 10 bases from V and 0 from J, leaving 13 bases between them. Germline V gene data show CDR1 as MDHEN and CDR2 as SYDVKM. With respect to this clone: What it binds is not known.

The source material was peripheral blood, sampled on day 0 of AZD1222 vaccination. The clonotype comes from an adult in good health. The V call is TRBV28, the J call TRBJ2-7, with a possible D match to TRBD2 (7 bases). Written as DNA, the CDR3 is TGTGCCACCGAGGGGGGGAGCTCCTACGAGCAGTACTTC. Protein product: CATEGGSSYEQYF.